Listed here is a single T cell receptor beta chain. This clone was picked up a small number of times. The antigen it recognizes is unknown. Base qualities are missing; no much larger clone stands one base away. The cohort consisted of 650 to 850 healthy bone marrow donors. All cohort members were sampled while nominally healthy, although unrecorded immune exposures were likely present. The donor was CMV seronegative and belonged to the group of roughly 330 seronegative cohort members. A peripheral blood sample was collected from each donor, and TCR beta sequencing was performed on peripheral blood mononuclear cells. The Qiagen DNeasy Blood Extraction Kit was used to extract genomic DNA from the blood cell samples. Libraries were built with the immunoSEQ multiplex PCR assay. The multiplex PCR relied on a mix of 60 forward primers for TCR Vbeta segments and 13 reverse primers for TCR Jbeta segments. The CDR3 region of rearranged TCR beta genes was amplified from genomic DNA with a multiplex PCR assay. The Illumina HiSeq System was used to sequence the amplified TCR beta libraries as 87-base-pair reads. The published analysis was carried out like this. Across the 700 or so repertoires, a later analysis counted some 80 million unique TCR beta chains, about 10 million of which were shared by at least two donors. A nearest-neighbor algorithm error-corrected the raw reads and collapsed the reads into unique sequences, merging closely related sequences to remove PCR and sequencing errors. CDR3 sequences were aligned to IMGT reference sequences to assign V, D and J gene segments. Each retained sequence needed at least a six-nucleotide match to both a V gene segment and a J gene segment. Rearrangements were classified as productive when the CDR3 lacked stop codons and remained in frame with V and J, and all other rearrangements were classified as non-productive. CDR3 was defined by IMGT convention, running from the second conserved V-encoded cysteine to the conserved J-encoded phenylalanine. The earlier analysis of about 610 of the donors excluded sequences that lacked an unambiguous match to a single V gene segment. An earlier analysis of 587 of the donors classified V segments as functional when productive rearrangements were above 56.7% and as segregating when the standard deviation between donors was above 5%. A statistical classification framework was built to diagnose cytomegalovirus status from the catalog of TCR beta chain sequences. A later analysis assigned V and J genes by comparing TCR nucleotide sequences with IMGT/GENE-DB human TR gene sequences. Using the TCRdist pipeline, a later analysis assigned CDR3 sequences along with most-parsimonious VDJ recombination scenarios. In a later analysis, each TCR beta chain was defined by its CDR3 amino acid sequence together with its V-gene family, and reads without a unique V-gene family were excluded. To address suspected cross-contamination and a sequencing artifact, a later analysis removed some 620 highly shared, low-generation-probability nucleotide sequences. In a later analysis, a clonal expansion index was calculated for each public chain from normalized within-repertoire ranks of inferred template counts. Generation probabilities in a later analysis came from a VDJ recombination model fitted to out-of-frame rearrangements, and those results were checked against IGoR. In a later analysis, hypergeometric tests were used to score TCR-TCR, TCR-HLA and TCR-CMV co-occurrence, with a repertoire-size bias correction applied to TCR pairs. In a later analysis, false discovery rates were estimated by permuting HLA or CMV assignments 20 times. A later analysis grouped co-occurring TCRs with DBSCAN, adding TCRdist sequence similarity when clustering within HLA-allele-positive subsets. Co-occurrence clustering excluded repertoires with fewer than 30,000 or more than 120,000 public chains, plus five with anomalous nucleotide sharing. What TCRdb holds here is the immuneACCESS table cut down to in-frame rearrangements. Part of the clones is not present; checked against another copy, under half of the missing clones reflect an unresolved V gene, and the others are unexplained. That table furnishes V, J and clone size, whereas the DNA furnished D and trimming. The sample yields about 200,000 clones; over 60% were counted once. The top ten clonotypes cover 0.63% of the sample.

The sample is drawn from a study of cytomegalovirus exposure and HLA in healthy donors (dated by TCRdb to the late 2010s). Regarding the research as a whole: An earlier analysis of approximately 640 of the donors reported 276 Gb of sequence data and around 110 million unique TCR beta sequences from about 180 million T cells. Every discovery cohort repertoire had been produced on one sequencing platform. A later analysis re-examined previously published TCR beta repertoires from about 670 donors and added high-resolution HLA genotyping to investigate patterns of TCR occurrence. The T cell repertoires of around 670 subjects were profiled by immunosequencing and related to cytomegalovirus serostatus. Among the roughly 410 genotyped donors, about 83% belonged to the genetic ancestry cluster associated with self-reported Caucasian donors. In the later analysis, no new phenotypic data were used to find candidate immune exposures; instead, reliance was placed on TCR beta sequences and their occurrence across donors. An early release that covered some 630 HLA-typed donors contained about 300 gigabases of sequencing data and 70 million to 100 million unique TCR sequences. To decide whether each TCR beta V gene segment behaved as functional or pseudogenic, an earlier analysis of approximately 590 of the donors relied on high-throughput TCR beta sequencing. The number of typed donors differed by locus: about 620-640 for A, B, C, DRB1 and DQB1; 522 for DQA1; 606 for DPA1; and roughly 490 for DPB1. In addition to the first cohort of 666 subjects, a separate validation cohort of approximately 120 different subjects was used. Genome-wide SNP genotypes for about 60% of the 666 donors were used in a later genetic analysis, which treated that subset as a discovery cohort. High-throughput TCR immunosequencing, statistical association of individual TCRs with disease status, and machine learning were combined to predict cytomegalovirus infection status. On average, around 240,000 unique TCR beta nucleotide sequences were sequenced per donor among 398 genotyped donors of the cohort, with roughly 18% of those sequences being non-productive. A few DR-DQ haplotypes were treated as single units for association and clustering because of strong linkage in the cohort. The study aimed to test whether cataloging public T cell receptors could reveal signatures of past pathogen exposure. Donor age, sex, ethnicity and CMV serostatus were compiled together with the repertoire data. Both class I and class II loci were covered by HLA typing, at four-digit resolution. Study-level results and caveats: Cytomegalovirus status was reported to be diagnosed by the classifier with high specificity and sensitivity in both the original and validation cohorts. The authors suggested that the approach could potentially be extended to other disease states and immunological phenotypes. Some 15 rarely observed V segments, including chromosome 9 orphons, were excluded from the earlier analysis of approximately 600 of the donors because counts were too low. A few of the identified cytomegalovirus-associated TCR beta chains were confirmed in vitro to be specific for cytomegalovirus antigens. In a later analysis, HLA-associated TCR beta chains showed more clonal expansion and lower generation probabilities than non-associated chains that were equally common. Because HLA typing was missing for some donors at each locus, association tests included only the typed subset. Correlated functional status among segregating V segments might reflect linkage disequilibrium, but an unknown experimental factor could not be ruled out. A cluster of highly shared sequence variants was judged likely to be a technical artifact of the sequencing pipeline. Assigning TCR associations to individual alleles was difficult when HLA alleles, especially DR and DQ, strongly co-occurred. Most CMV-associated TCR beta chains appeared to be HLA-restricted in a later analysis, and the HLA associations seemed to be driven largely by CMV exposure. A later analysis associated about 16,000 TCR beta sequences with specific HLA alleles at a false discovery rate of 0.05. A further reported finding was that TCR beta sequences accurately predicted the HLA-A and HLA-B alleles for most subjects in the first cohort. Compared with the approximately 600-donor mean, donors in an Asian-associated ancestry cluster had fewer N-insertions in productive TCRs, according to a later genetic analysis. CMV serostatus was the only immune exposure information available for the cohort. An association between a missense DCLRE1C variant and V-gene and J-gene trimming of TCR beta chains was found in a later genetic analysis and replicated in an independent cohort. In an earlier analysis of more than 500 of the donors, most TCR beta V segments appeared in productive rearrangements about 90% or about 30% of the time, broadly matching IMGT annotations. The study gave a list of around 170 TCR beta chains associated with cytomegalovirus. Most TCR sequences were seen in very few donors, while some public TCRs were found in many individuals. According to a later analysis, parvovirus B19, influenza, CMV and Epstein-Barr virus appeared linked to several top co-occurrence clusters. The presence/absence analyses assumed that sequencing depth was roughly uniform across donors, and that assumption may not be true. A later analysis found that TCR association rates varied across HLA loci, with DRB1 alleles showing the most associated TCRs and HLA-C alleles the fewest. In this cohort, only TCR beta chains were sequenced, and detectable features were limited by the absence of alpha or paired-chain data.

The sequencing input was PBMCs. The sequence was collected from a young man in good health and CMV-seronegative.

The nucleotide sequence is given as TGTGCCAGCAGGGGACAGGGGGTCTACGAGCAGTACTTC. Translated, this gives CASRGQGVYEQYF. Recombination joined TRBV2 with TRBJ2-7; 11 bases in between match TRBD1. Via the germline V gene, CDR1 is SNHLY and CDR2 FYNNEI. The CDR3 measures 13 amino acids from cysteine to phenylalanine. Just CDR3 DNA is preserved here, 39 bases in frame from base 1. Germline trimming amounts to 6 bases on V and 3 bases on J, with 1 as the count of junction bases outside the gene matches.